The 28 T cell receptor beta chains given below trace back to one sample, sequenced in a study of blood T cell repertoires in COVID-19. The table came from immunoSEQ multiplex PCR; TCRdb's copy has only in-frame clones and leaves some out. Of 650,000 to 800,000 clones listed, 85% to 90% are singletons. Sequencing was performed on peripheral blood. The receptor set was obtained from a woman between 18 and 30 years old with acute or convalescent COVID-19.

The chain carries TRBV7-8 and TRBJ2-7, with D perhaps TRBD2 (6 bases). V lost 6 bases and J 7 bases, leaving 16 bases between the germline ends. Germline CDR1 and CDR2: SGHVS and FQNEAQ. The CDR3 loop spans 13 amino acids. The chain's CDR3 is CASSSDHRGEQYF. For the CDR3, the DNA is TGTGCCAGCAGTTCGGACCACCGGGGGGAGCAGTACTTC.

The chain employs TRBV7-9 and TRBJ1-4, with TRBD1 as a possible D gene (6 bases). Trimming took 5 bases from V and 3 from J, leaving 13 bases between them. The CDR3 has 15 residues. Germline V CDR1 and CDR2: SEHNR, FQNEAQ (reference sequence). This chain's CDR3 is CASSQGLGANEKLFF. CDR3 bases: TGTGCCAGCAGCCAGGGGCTGGGGGCTAATGAAAAACTGTTTTTT.

The chain uses TRBV3-1 (or the pseudogene TRBV3-2) and TRBJ2-5; the match to TRBD2 covers 14 bases. CDR1 and CDR2 (germline): LGHDT, YNNKEL (reference sequence). Trimming took 4 bases from V and 7 from J; bases not matched to a gene: 5. The CDR3 is made up of 15 amino acids. DNA for the CDR3: TGTGCCAGCAGCCCCCGGACTAGCGGGGGGTGGACCCAGTACTTC. It translates to CASSPRTSGGWTQYF.

Of note for this clone: Within the sample, other DNA sequences also encode this same CDR3. V is TRBV12-3 or TRBV12-4 and J is TRBJ1-3; D is undetermined. The CDR3 is made up of 12 amino acids. Deletions cut 3 bases from V and 4 bases from J, with 4 bases between. In nucleotides, the CDR3 is TGTGCCAGCAGTTTCCAGGGAAACACCATATATTTT. Protein: CASSFQGNTIYF.

This rearrangement joins TRBV6-5 to TRBJ1-1; possibly TRBD1 for D (6 bases). Germline V gene sequence: CDR1 MNHEY, CDR2 SVGAGI. The CDR3 extends over 15 amino acids. V was shortened by 4 bases and J by 1 base, with 13 bases between the two germline ends. Here the CDR3 reads CASSSPMTGNTEAFF. CDR3 sequence (DNA): TGTGCCAGCAGTTCCCCCATGACAGGGAACACTGAAGCTTTCTTT.

The gene calls are TRBV27 and TRBJ1-2; 9 bases map to TRBD1. The germline V gene has CDR1 MNHEY and CDR2 SMNVEV (reference sequence). The CDR3 extends over 15 amino acids. V was clipped by 5 bases and J by 2 bases; unmatched bases: 6. Here the CDR3 DNA reads TGTGCCAGCAGTCCTCCGGGGACAGGGAACTATGGCTACACCTTC. Its protein is CASSPPGTGNYGYTF.

V usage is TRBV5-6 and J usage is TRBJ1-4; 9 nucleotides line up with TRBD1. Germline V gives CDR1 SGHDT, CDR2 YYEEEE. With V trimmed by 4 bases and J by 8 bases, 6 bases remained unmatched. The CDR3 covers 14 residues. This CDR3 reads CASSGGTGWEKLFF. The CDR3 region has the DNA TGTGCCAGCAGCGGCGGGACAGGGTGGGAAAAACTGTTTTTT.

This clone was seen a few times. The rearrangement joins TRBV7-9 to TRBJ1-2, with D hard to call. Per germline, CDR1 SEHNR and CDR2 FQNEAQ (reference sequence). Trimming stripped 5 bases from V and 2 bases from J, with 9 bases between. This CDR3 is built from 13 residues. The CDR3 DNA reads TGTGCCAGCAGCCCCCCAGCGAACTATGGCTACACCTTC. It specifies CASSPPANYGYTF.

V and J are TRBV4-1 and TRBJ1-1; no definite D call. CDR3 length: 15 residues. Germline V CDR1 and CDR2: MGHRA, YSYEKL. V dropped 0 bases and J dropped 1 base, with 9 bases sitting between them. CDR3 sequence (DNA): TGCGCCAGCAGCCAAGATAGTAGAGGGAACACTGAAGCTTTCTTT. This translates into CASSQDSRGNTEAFF.

This rearrangement joins TRBV7-9 to TRBJ1-2; TRBD1 agrees at 7 bases. Losses at the gene ends were 1 base for V and 4 bases for J; bases not matched to a gene: 3. Germline values: CDR1 SEHNR, CDR2 FQNEAQ (reference sequence). This CDR3 contains 14 residues. The CDR3 DNA reads as TGTGCCAGCAGCTTAGTGGGACAGACCTATGGCTACACCTTC. Translated, it gives CASSLVGQTYGYTF.

V and J are TRBV3-1 (or the pseudogene TRBV3-2) and TRBJ2-4, with 7 bases identical to TRBD2. The J segment lost 0 bases and the V segment lost 2 bases, leaving 1 base of the junction unmatched. The CDR3 has 15 amino acids. Germline loops: CDR1 LGHDT, CDR2 YNNKEL (reference sequence). The CDR3 sequence is CASSQPGGAKNIQYF. CDR3 bases: TGTGCCAGCAGCCAACCGGGGGGAGCCAAAAACATTCAGTACTTC.

The V call is TRBV6-1, the J call TRBJ2-5, with 8 bases lining up with TRBD2. Germline V lookup: CDR1 MNHNS, CDR2 SASEGT. This CDR3 is built from 16 residues. Trimming at V came to 2 bases and at J to 5 bases, leaving 10 bases not matched to a gene. Written as DNA, the CDR3 is TGTGCCAGCAGTGAACTTGTCGGGAGGGGAGGGGAGACCCAGTACTTC. It codes for CASSELVGRGGETQYF.

The chain joins TRBV15 to TRBJ1-1, with unresolved D. V was clipped by 0 bases and J by 11 bases, with 16 bases between them. The CDR3 is 14 amino acids. Germline-derived CDR1 and CDR2 are LNHNV and YYDKDF (reference sequence). CDR3 sequence: CATSRDGAGIGAFF. In DNA form, the CDR3 reads TGTGCCACCAGCAGAGACGGCGCCGGGATAGGTGCTTTCTTT.

The chain joins TRBV12-5 to TRBJ2-2; D gene unclear. The CDR3 consists of 11 residues. Germline loops: CDR1 LGHNT, CDR2 FRNRAP. Trimming left V 6 bases short and J 7 bases short, with 6 bases between. CDR3 DNA sequence: TGTGCTAGTGGCTCTATCGGGGAGCTGTTTTTT. Translation gives CASGSIGELFF.

The gene calls are TRBV5-3 and TRBJ1-1; D not resolved. TRBV5-3 has ORF status, its function being uncertain. Between the trimmed V and J ends, which lost 6 bases and 1 base, there was a span of 22 bases. CDR3 length: 17 amino acids. In DNA form, the CDR3 reads TGTGCCAGAACCGATCTCATAAGTGGACTCTCGAACACTGAAGCTTTCTTT. This translates into CARTDLISGLSNTEAFF.

The chain has TRBV7-2 and TRBJ2-2; D gene uncertain. Deletions cut 5 bases from V and 0 bases from J, with 13 bases between. Germline V CDR1 and CDR2: SGHTA, FQGNSA. The CDR3 covers 16 residues. As DNA, the CDR3 is TGTGCCAGCAGCCTGTCGCTGGGCTCGAACACCGGGGAGCTGTTTTTT. This codes for CASSLSLGSNTGELFF.

The V call is TRBV11-2, the J call TRBJ2-2; D ambiguous. This CDR3 comprises 15 residues. Germline loops: CDR1 SGHAT, CDR2 FQNNGV. Trimming pared 1 base from V and 5 bases from J, leaving 11 bases between. In DNA, the CDR3 is TGTGCCAGCAGCTTAGTCTTGGTGGAGACCGGGGAGCTGTTTTTT. Translation gives CASSLVLVETGELFF.

The table lists this clone with a count of one. V is TRBV6-5 and J is TRBJ2-1; 8 bases fit TRBD1. With 6 bases clipped from V and 1 base from J, the junction kept 5 bases outside the gene matches. The CDR3 is 15 amino acids. The V gene's germline CDR1 is MNHEY and CDR2 SVGAGI. The CDR3 loop reads CASRPYRGSYNEQFF. The CDR3 nucleotides read TGTGCCAGCAGGCCGTACAGGGGGTCCTACAATGAGCAGTTCTTC.

The V and J genes are TRBV18 and TRBJ1-3; possibly TRBD1 for D (6 bases). The CDR3 contains 18 residues. Germline-derived CDR1 and CDR2 are KGHSH and LQKENI. V lost 1 base, J lost 0 bases, and 16 bases lay in between. This CDR3 reads CASSPLAIRQASGNTIYF. The CDR3 DNA is TGTGCCAGCTCACCACTTGCTATTAGACAGGCCTCTGGAAACACCATATATTTT.

The V call is TRBV4-3, the J call TRBJ1-1; D is uncertain. Germline values: CDR1 LGHNA, CDR2 YSLEER. The CDR3 runs to 13 residues. Trimming took 2 bases from V and 0 from J, leaving 4 bases between them. CDR3 sequence: CASSQRLNTEAFF. In nucleotides, the CDR3 is TGCGCCAGCAGCCAACGGTTGAACACTGAAGCTTTCTTT.

With respect to this clone: In the same sample, other DNA sequences code for this CDR3. This rearrangement joins TRBV7-2 to TRBJ2-3; 13 nucleotides align to TRBD2. Per germline, CDR1 SGHTA and CDR2 FQGNSA. V lost 1 base to trimming and J lost 3 bases; unmatched junction nucleotides: 1. The CDR3 sequence is 16 residues long. CDR3: CASSLGLAGGTDTQYF. CDR3 DNA: TGTGCCAGCAGCTTAGGACTAGCGGGGGGTACAGATACGCAGTATTTT.

This chain joins TRBV5-1 and TRBJ2-6, with TRBD1 identical over 7 bases. This CDR3 region has 16 residues. V shed 3 bases, J shed 0 bases, and the junction held 3 bases outside the gene matches. The germline gives CDR1 SGHRS, CDR2 YFSETQ. The CDR3 region is CASSSGTASGANVLTF. The CDR3 DNA reads TGCGCCAGCAGCTCCGGGACAGCCTCTGGGGCCAACGTCCTGACTTTC.

About this clone: Other nucleotide sequences in the sample specify the same CDR3. CDR3 protein: CASSQGQNYGYTF. DNA of the CDR3: TGTGCCAGCAGCCAAGGCCAGAACTATGGCTACACCTTC. The chain combines TRBV14 with TRBJ1-2; D is unclear. V lost 1 base and J 2 bases, leaving 5 bases between the germline ends. Germline assignment: CDR1 SGHDN and CDR2 FVKESK. CDR3 length: 13 residues.

V is TRBV28 and J is TRBJ2-7; tentatively, D is TRBD1 (6 bases). Germline loops: CDR1 MDHEN, CDR2 SYDVKM. The CDR3 extends over 14 amino acids. The germline V and J ends were trimmed by 6 bases and 4 bases, with 16 bases remaining between them. CDR3 DNA: TGTGCCAGCAGCCCGCAGGGGCCGGGGTACGAGCAGTACTTC. As protein: CASSPQGPGYEQYF.

This chain links TRBV10-3 with TRBJ1-5; TRBD1 aligns across 7 bases. This CDR3 region has 14 residues. Unmatched junction bases numbered 7, after V lost 7 bases and J lost 4 bases. Germline values: CDR1 ENHRY, CDR2 SYGVKD. CDR3 sequence (DNA): TGTGCCATCAACCAACAGGGGTCGAATCAGCCCCAGCATTTT. This codes for CAINQQGSNQPQHF.

This chain links TRBV19 with TRBJ1-2; 7 positions match TRBD1. The CDR3 runs 14 residues. With 9 bases clipped from V and 7 bases from J, the junction kept 14 bases outside the gene matches. Per the germline V gene, CDR1 is LNHDA and CDR2 is SQIVND (reference sequence). In DNA, the CDR3 is TGTGCCAGCAGAATAAGACAGGGCTTCGGTGGCTACACCTTC. Protein: CASRIRQGFGGYTF.

The chain links TRBV27 to TRBJ2-6; unclear D gene. Germline V gene lookup returns CDR1 MNHEY and CDR2 SMNVEV (reference sequence). V was pared by 1 base and J by 0 bases, with 19 bases between. The CDR3 is 20 residues long. CDR3 sequence: CASSLFFKYGSSSGANVLTF. CDR3 nucleotides: TGTGCCAGCAGTTTATTCTTTAAGTACGGTAGTAGCTCTGGGGCCAACGTCCTGACTTTC. Full variable domain (rest looked up from reference TRBV27 and TRBJ2-6): EAQVTQNPRYLITVTGKKLTVTCSQNMNHEYMSWYRQDPGLGLRQIYYSMNVEVTDKGDVPEGYKVSRKEKRNFPLILESPSPNQTSLYFCASSLFFKYGSSSGANVLTFGAGSRLTVL.

For the CDR3, the DNA is TGTGCCAGCAGCAAACGGACTAGCGGGGGGGTTGAGCAGTTCTTC. Protein sequence: CASSKRTSGGVEQFF. This chain uses TRBV4-2 with TRBJ2-1, with 15 bases matching TRBD2. V dropped 5 bases and J dropped 9; count of bases not matched to a gene: 5. CDR3 length: 15 residues. Per the germline V gene, CDR1 is LGHNA and CDR2 is YNFKEQ.